This is a list of T cell receptor beta chains from one sample in a study of blood T cell repertoires in COVID-19. Sequencing was performed with immunoSEQ multiplex PCR; in TCRdb, only in-frame clones are kept and a portion is missing. The sample contains 400,000 to 550,000 clones, around 88% of which appear only once. The sequencing sample was made of peripheral blood. These TCRs come from a woman aged 25 to 45 with acute or convalescent COVID-19. Both conserved end residues are part of each CDR3. A D gene is named only where the DNA matches it firmly. Not all rows give a size; the values are once, few, many and, for expanded clones, a class.

V,size,J,D,CDR3,DNA
TRBV7-3,NA,TRBJ2-2,NA,CASSLQSRANTGELFF,TGTGCCAGCAGCTTACAATCGCGAGCGAACACCGGGGAGCTGTTTTTT
TRBV28,once,TRBJ2-5,TRBD2,CASSDRLAGKETQYF,TGTGCCAGCAGTGACCGACTAGCGGGGAAAGAGACCCAGTACTTC
TRBV18,NA,TRBJ1-5,NA,CASSPGGSQPQHF,TGTGCCAGCTCACCCGGAGGGAGTCAGCCCCAGCATTTT
TRBV7-9,NA,TRBJ2-3,TRBD2,CASRELASTDTQYF,TGTGCCAGCAGAGAACTAGCGAGCACAGATACGCAGTATTTT
TRBV5-1,NA,TRBJ2-5,TRBD1,CASSLVTGGGETQYF,TGCGCCAGCAGCTTGGTGACAGGGGGTGGAGAGACCCAGTACTTC
TRBV6-2/TRBV6-3,NA,TRBJ1-1,NA,CASSYTTGNTEAFF,TGTGCCAGCAGTTATACGACAGGGAACACTGAAGCTTTCTTT
TRBV3-1/TRBV3-2,NA,TRBJ2-5,NA,CASSQNPGLEETQYF,TGTGCCAGCAGCCAAAACCCCGGACTGGAAGAGACCCAGTACTTC
TRBV20-1,NA,TRBJ2-7,NA,CSARSKYEQYF,TGCAGTGCTAGATCTAAATACGAGCAGTACTTC
TRBV29-1,NA,TRBJ2-7,TRBD2,CSVEGLAYEQYF,TGCAGCGTTGAGGGACTAGCTTACGAGCAGTACTTC
TRBV11-2,NA,TRBJ1-3,TRBD1,CASSLDLEGQGEDTIYF,TGTGCCAGCAGCTTAGATTTGGAGGGACAGGGGGAAGACACCATATATTTT
TRBV7-2,many,TRBJ1-1,NA,CASSRQISTEAFF,TGTGCCAGCAGCCGACAGATCAGCACTGAAGCTTTCTTT
TRBV30,once,TRBJ1-1,TRBD1,CAWKLQGAGAFF,TGTGCCTGGAAATTACAGGGGGCGGGAGCTTTCTTT
TRBV7-6,NA,TRBJ1-1,TRBD1,CASSLAGQGRTEAFF,TGTGCCAGCAGCTTAGCTGGACAGGGAAGGACTGAAGCTTTCTTT
TRBV4-1,NA,TRBJ1-1,TRBD1,CASSHEQGSNTEAFF,TGCGCCAGCAGCCATGAACAGGGGTCGAACACTGAAGCTTTCTTT
TRBV10-1,NA,TRBJ1-1,NA,CASQASGGTEAFF,TGCGCCAGCCAAGCGAGCGGGGGGACTGAAGCTTTCTTT
TRBV9,NA,TRBJ1-2,TRBD1,CASSVGGQLSLYGYTF,TGTGCCAGCAGCGTAGGGGGACAGCTCTCTCTCTATGGCTACACCTTC
TRBV5-8,once,TRBJ1-1,TRBD1,CASRTTGGGPEAFF,TGTGCCAGCAGAACAACAGGGGGGGGGCCTGAAGCTTTCTTT
TRBV19,NA,TRBJ2-6,NA,CASSTRGLSGANVLTF,TGTGCCAGTAGTACCCGGGGTCTTTCTGGGGCCAACGTCCTGACTTTC
TRBV7-9,once,TRBJ2-3,NA,CASSLVRPGVVTDTQYF,TGTGCCAGCAGCTTAGTTAGGCCAGGGGTTGTCACAGATACGCAGTATTTT
TRBV27,NA,TRBJ2-1,NA,CASSFGLSSYNEQFF,TGTGCCAGCAGTTTTGGGCTTAGCTCCTACAATGAGCAGTTCTTC
TRBV2,NA,TRBJ2-5,NA,CASSLRRSGETQYF,TGTGCCAGCAGCTTAAGGCGCTCGGGAGAGACCCAGTACTTC
TRBV10-2,few,TRBJ1-1,NA,CASTSSHPNTEAFF,TGCGCCAGCACTAGCTCGCATCCGAACACTGAAGCTTTCTTT
TRBV5-1,NA,TRBJ2-7,TRBD2,CASERGPSGYEQYF,TGCGCCAGCGAAAGGGGCCCTAGCGGGTACGAGCAGTACTTC
TRBV5-1,NA,TRBJ1-2,TRBD1,CASSSRPGQENYGYTF,TGCGCCAGCAGCTCGAGGCCGGGACAGGAGAACTATGGCTACACCTTC
TRBV3-1/TRBV3-2,NA,TRBJ1-3,TRBD1,CASSPRQGSSGNTIYF,TGTGCCAGCAGCCCGCGACAGGGATCTTCTGGAAACACCATATATTTT
TRBV19,NA,TRBJ1-2,TRBD1,CASSFRTGNGYTF,TGTGCCAGTAGTTTCCGGACAGGAAACGGCTACACCTTC
TRBV7-6,NA,TRBJ1-3,NA,CASSLTATDSSGNTTYF,TGTGCCAGCAGCTTAACGGCGACAGATTCCTCTGGAAACACCACATATTTT
TRBV6-5,NA,TRBJ1-1,TRBD1,CATDRGQGTEAFF,TGTGCCACCGACAGGGGTCAGGGCACTGAAGCTTTCTTT
TRBV20-1,NA,TRBJ2-3,TRBD2,CSAIEPLADEDTQYF,TGCAGTGCTATTGAGCCCCTAGCGGATGAAGATACGCAGTATTTT
TRBV7-9,NA,TRBJ2-7,TRBD1,CASSLVLGTGGYYEQYF,TGTGCCAGCAGCTTAGTCCTTGGGACAGGGGGCTACTACGAGCAGTACTTC
TRBV2,NA,TRBJ2-5,TRBD1,CASSLQGAPVEGTQYF,TGTGCCAGCAGTTTACAGGGGGCCCCCGTAGAAGGGACCCAGTACTTC
TRBV6-5,NA,TRBJ2-1,NA,CASQPYNNEQFF,TGTGCCAGTCAACCCTATAACAATGAGCAGTTCTTC
TRBV5-4,NA,TRBJ1-5,TRBD1,CASSWGQGGRQPQHF,TGTGCCAGCAGCTGGGGACAGGGTGGCCGTCAGCCCCAGCATTTT
TRBV4-1,NA,TRBJ2-2,NA,CASSQGVGVTGELFF,TGCGCCAGCAGCCAAGGCGTAGGGGTAACCGGGGAGCTGTTTTTT